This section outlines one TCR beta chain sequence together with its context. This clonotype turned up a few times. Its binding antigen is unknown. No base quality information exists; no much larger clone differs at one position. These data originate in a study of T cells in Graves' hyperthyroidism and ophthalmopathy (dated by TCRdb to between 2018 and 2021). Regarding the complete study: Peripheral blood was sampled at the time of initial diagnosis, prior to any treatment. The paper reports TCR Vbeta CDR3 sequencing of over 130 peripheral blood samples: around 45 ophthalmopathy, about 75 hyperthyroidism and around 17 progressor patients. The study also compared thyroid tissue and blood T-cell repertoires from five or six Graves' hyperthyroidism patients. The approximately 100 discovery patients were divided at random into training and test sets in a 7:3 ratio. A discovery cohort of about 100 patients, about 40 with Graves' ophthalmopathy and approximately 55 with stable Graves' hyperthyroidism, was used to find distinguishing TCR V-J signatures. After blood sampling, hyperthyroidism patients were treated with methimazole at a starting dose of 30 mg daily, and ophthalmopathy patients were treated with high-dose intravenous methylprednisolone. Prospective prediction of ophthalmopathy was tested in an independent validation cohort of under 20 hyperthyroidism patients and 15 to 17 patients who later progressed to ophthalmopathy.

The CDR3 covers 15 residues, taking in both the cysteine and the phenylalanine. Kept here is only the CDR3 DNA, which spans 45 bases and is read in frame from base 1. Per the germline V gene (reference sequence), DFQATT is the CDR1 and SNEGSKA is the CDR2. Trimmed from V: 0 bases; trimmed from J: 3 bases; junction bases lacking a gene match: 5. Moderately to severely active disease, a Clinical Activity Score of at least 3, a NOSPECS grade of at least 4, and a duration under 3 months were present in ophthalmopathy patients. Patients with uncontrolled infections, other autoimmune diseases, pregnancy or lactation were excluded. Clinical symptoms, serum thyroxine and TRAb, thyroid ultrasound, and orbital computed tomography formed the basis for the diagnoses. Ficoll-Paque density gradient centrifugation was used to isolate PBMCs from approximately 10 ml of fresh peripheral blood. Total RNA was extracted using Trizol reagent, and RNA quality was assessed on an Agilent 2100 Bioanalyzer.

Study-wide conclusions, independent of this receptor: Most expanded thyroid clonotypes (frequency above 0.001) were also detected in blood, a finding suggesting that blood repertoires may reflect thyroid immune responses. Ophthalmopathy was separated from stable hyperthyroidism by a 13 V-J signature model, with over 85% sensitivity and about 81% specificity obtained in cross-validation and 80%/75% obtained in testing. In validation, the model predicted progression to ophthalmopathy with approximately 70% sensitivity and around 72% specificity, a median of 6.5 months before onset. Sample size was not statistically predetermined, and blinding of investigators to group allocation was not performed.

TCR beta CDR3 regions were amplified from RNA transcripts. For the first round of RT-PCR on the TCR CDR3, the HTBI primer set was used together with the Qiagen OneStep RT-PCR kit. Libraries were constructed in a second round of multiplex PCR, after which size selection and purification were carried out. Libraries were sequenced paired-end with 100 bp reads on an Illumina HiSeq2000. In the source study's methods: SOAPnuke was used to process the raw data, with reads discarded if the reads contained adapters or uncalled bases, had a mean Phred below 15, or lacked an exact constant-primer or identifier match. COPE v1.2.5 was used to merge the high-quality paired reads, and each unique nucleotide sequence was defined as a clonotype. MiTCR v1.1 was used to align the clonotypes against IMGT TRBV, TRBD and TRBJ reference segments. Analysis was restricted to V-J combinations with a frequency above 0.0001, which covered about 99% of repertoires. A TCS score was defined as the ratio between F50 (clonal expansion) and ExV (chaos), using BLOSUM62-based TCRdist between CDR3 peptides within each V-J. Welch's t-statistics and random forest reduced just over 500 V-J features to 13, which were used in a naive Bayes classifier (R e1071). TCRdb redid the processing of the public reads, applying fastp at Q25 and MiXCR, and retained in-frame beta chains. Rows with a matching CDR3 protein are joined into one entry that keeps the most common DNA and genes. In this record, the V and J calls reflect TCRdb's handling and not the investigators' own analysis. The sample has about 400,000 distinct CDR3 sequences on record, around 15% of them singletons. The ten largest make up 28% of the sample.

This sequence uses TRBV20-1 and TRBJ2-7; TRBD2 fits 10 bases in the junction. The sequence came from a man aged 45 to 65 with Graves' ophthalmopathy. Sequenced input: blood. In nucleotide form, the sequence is TGCAGTGCTAGAGATTGGACTAGCGGTAGCTACGAGCAGTACTTC. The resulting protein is CSARDWTSGSYEQYF.